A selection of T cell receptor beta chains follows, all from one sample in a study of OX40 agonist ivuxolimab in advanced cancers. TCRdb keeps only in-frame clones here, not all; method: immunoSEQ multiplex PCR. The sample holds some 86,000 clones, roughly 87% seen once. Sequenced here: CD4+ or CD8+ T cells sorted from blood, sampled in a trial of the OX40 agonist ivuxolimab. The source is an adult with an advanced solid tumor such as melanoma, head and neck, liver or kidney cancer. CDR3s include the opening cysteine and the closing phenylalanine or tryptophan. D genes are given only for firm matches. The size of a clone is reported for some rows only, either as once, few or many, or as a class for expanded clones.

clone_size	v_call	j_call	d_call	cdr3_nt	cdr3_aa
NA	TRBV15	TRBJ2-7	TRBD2	TGTGCCACCAGCAGATCACTAGCGGCGAGCTCCTACGAGCAGTACTTC	CATSRSLAASSYEQYF
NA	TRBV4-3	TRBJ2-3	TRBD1	TGCGCCAGCAGCCGGGGGACAGACCCTAGCACAGATACGCAGTATTTT	CASSRGTDPSTDTQYF
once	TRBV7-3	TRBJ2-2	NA	TGTGCCAGCAGACCGGGACCAGACACCGGGGAGCTGTTTTTT	CASRPGPDTGELFF
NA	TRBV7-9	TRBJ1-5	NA	TGTGCCAGCAGCTTAGATCCAGATCAGCCCCAGCATTTT	CASSLDPDQPQHF
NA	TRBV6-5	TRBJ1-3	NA	TGTGCCAGCAGCTCCGGACGGAGCTCTGGAAACACCATATATTTT	CASSSGRSSGNTIYF
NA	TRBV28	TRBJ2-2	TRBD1	TGTGCCAGCAGTAGGGGACAGGGGTTTTTAGAGGCCGGGGAGCTGTTTTTT	CASSRGQGFLEAGELFF
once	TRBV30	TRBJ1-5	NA	TGTGCCTGGAGTGTGTCAGGGACTGGTGACAATCAGCCCCAGCATTTT	CAWSVSGTGDNQPQHF
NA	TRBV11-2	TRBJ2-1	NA	TGTGCCAGCAGCCCCATTACAGGGCTTTCCTACAATGAGCAGTTCTTC	CASSPITGLSYNEQFF
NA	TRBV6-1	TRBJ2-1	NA	TGTGCCAGCAGTGTAATAGCGTCCAGAACCTACAATGAGCAGTTCTTC	CASSVIASRTYNEQFF
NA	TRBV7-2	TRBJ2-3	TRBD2	TGTGCCAGCAGACCCTGGACTAGCGGGGGGGCTAGCACAGATACGCAGTATTTT	CASRPWTSGGASTDTQYF
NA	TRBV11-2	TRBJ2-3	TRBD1	TGTGCCAGCAGCCATGTAAGGGACAGGCCAGATACGCAGTATTTT	CASSHVRDRPDTQYF
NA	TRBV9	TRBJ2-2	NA	TGTGCCAGCAGCGCGGGACAACTCACCGGGGAGCTGTTTTTT	CASSAGQLTGELFF
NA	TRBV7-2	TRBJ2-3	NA	TGTGCCAGCAGCTTAAAGGGGTCGGGTACGCAGTATTTT	CASSLKGSGTQYF
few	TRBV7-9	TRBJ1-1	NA	TGTGCCAGCAGCTTAGCGTTGGCGGCCACTGAAGCTTTCTTT	CASSLALAATEAFF
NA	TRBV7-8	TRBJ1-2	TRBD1	TGTGCCAGCAGCCCACCCCGGACAGGCTACTATGGCTACACTTTC	CASSPPRTGYYGYTF
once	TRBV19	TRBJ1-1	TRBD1	TGTGCCAGTAGGGTGACAGGGGCGACCGCTGAAGCTTTCTTT	CASRVTGATAEAFF
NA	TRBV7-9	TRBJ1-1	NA	TGTGCCAGCAGCGCATACGGGACCCTAGGGACTGAAGCTTTCTTT	CASSAYGTLGTEAFF
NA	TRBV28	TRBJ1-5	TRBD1	TGTGCCAGCAGTTTACTGGGACAGGGGGCGTTCTGGGGCAATCAGCCCCAGCATTTT	CASSLLGQGAFWGNQPQHF
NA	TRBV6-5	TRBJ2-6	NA	TGTGCCAGCAATAAGATCGGGGCCAACGTCCTGACTTTC	CASNKIGANVLTF
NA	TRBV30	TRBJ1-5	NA	TGTGCCTGGAGTGTCACACCAAATCAGCCCCAGCATTTT	CAWSVTPNQPQHF
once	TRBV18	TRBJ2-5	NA	TGTGCCAGCTCACCAAGTAATCGCGAAGAGACCCAGTACTTC	CASSPSNREETQYF
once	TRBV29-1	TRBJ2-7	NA	TGCAGCGCGGGCCATAACCTTTACGAGCAGTACTTC	CSAGHNLYEQYF
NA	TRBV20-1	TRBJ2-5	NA	TGCAGTGCTAGAGATGGGGAACAACAGTACTTC	CSARDGEQQYF
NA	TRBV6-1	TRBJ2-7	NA	TGTGCCAGCAGTGACCCCCCGGGAACTGCCTACGAGCAGTACTTC	CASSDPPGTAYEQYF
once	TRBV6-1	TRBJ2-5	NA	TGTGCCAGCAGTTCTCCGGGACGGTTGGGGACCCAGTACTTC	CASSSPGRLGTQYF
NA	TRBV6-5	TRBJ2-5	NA	TGTGCCAGCAGCCCTATGCGAGGGACACAAGAGACCCAGTACTTC	CASSPMRGTQETQYF
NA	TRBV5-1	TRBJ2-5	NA	TGCGCCAGCAGTGGAGACCCCACGGCAAAGACCCAGTACTTC	CASSGDPTAKTQYF
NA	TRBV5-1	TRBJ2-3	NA	TGCGCCAGCAGCTCGGAGGGAGGGGGGCCAGATACGCAGTATTTT	CASSSEGGGPDTQYF
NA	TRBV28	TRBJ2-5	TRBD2	TGTGCCAGCAGTTCCAGGACTAGCGGGACAGGGGAGACCCAGTACTTC	CASSSRTSGTGETQYF
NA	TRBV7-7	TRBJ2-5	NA	TGTGCTAGCAGCTGGACCGGGGGAGAGACCCAGTACTTC	CASSWTGGETQYF
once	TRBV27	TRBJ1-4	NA	TGTGCCAGCAGTAAAGGGGGGCCTAATGAAAAACTGTTTTTT	CASSKGGPNEKLFF
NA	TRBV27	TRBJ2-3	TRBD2	TGTGCCAGCAGTCCCGGACTAGCGGGAGTCGTGTCAGATACGCAGTATTTT	CASSPGLAGVVSDTQYF
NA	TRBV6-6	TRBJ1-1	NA	TGTGCCAGCAGCTCCCAGAACACTGAAGCTTTCTTT	CASSSQNTEAFF
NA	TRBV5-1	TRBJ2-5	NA	TGCGCCAGCAGCTTGGCGCCCGGGATCCAAGAGACCCAGTACTTC	CASSLAPGIQETQYF
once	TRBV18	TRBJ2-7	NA	TGTGCCAGCTCACCACGCAGGGGACTCTACGAGCAGTACTTC	CASSPRRGLYEQYF
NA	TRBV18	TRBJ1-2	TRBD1	TGTGCCAGCTCGTCTGGGACAGGGGGCGTCGGGGACACCTTC	CASSSGTGGVGDTF
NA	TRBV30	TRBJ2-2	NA	TGTGCCTGGAGGTTATACGGTTCCGGGGAGCTGTTTTTT	CAWRLYGSGELFF
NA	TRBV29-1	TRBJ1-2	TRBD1	TGCAGCGTCACCTCGACAGGGGGCGTCTATGGCTACACCTTC	CSVTSTGGVYGYTF
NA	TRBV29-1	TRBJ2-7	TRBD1	TGCAGCGTTGGCAAACCGGGGACAGGGAGCGAGCAGTACTTC	CSVGKPGTGSEQYF
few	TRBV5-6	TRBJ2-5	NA	TGTGCCAGCAGCCCGACAGGACCTCGCGGGGAGACCCAGTACTTC	CASSPTGPRGETQYF